These 24 T cell receptor beta chains were all obtained from the same sample, sequenced in a study of blood T cell repertoires in COVID-19 (dated by TCRdb to the early 2020s). Receptors were amplified or captured by the immunoSEQ multiplex PCR assay. TCRdb retrieved this table from immuneACCESS and kept in-frame rearrangements only. Not all clones are present; in checked studies, unresolved V genes account for under half, and no reason is known for the remainder. The sample profile shows about 100,000 clones; 90% of them were found once. The top ten clones comprise 6.5% to 8% of the sample. The source material was peripheral blood. These receptors were obtained from a man between 18 and 35 years old with COVID-19, enrolled during active disease.

Comments on this clone: One end of the junction is discordant with germline, which a read error may explain. V usage is TRBV18 and J usage is TRBJ2-6, with a weak D call TRBD1 (6 bases). Germline lookup yields CDR1 KGHSH and CDR2 LQKENI. The CDR3 is made up of 20 amino acids. The CDR3 protein is CASSPPIFEQGGSEANVLTF. In nucleotides, the CDR3 is TGTGCCAGCTCACCACCGATTTTTGAACAGGGTGGGTCTGAGGCCAACGTCCTGACTTTC.

The rearrangement joins TRBV10-3 to TRBJ2-7; D might be TRBD1 (6 bases). V was clipped by 4 bases and J by 3 bases, with 13 bases between them. Germline CDR1 is ENHRY and CDR2 is SYGVKD. The CDR3 sequence is 14 residues long. CDR3 bases: TGTGCCATCAGTGTAAGGGGGAGCGGCTACGAGCAGTACTTC. It translates to CAISVRGSGYEQYF.

V is TRBV12-3 or TRBV12-4 and J is TRBJ2-7; 7 bases align to TRBD1. This CDR3 spans 13 amino acids. Germline trimming cut 3 bases from V and 2 bases from J; bases unmatched to any gene: 1. CDR3 in amino acids: CASSFRGTYEQYF. CDR3 nucleotide sequence: TGTGCCAGCAGTTTCAGGGGGACCTACGAGCAGTACTTC.

The table lists this clone with a count of one. The chain carries TRBV6-5 and TRBJ1-3; D is uncertain. The CDR3 length is 14 residues. CDR1 MNHEY and CDR2 SVGAGI come from the germline V gene. V lost 2 bases and J lost 0, with 5 bases in between. In DNA, the CDR3 is TGTGCCAGCAGTTACGGAGACTCTGGAAACACCATATATTTT. It encodes CASSYGDSGNTIYF.

Comments on this clone: An end of the junction does not agree with germline; a read error may underlie this. V is TRBV18 and J is TRBJ1-4, with D unclear. CDR1 KGHSH and CDR2 LQKENI come from the germline V gene. The CDR3 covers 14 residues. In nucleotides, the CDR3 is TGTGCCAGCTCACCAGGGTGGGCTAATGAAAAACTGCTTTTT. It yields the protein CASSPGWANEKLLF.

This clone has a single count. The V and J genes are TRBV3-1 (or the pseudogene TRBV3-2) and TRBJ2-2, with TRBD2 identical over 11 bases. CDR1 is LGHDT and CDR2 is YNNKEL in the germline V gene (reference sequence). The CDR3 loop spans 18 amino acids. With V trimmed by 1 base and J by 7 bases, 11 bases remained unmatched. The CDR3 here is CASSQVRAASGRYGELFF. The CDR3 bases are TGTGCCAGCAGCCAAGTGAGGGCGGCTAGCGGGAGGTACGGGGAGCTGTTTTTT.

The V and J genes are TRBV5-1 and TRBJ1-1; D may be TRBD1 (5 bases). The V gene's germline CDR1 is SGHRS and CDR2 YFSETQ. The CDR3 totals 15 residues. V lost 0 bases and J 0 bases, leaving 9 bases between the germline ends. The CDR3 DNA sequence: TGCGCCAGCAGCTTGGAAGGGGCTATGAACACTGAAGCTTTCTTT. It yields the protein CASSLEGAMNTEAFF. Complete variable domain (other parts from reference TRBV5-1 and TRBJ1-1): KAGVTQTPRYLIKTRGQQVTLSCSPISGHRSVSWYQQTPGQGLQFLFEYFSETQRNKGNFPGRFSGRQFSNSRSEMNVSTLELGDSALYLCASSLEGAMNTEAFFGQGTRLTVV.

This chain connects TRBV27 to TRBJ1-1; the D gene is possibly TRBD1 (5 bases). V dropped 2 bases and J dropped 5 bases, with 9 bases sitting between them. This CDR3 has 13 residues. Germline V gene lookup returns CDR1 MNHEY and CDR2 SMNVEV (reference sequence). This CDR3 reads CASSLGASTEAFF. The CDR3 nucleotides are TGTGCCAGCAGTTTAGGGGCTTCGACTGAAGCTTTCTTT.

DNA for the CDR3: TGTGCCAGCAGTGGGGACAAATACTACTCTGGCTACACCTTC. Translation: CASSGDKYYSGYTF. The genes are TRBV25-1 and TRBJ1-2; tentatively, D is TRBD1 (6 bases). The germline V gene encodes CDR1 MGHDK and CDR2 SYGVNS. This CDR3 contains 14 residues. V was pared by 4 bases and J by 7 bases, with 16 bases between.

With respect to this clone: One end of the junction varies from germline; a read error may be responsible. This chain joins TRBV29-1 and TRBJ1-4; D is undetermined. CDR1 is SQVTM, CDR2 ANQGSEA, per germline. This CDR3 has 10 amino acids. The DNA for the CDR3 is TGCAGCGTCCAAAATGAAAAACTGCTTTTT. Protein: CSVQNEKLLF. Using reference TRBV29-1 and TRBJ1-4 for the parts outside the CDR3, the full variable domain is SAVISQKPSRDICQRGTSLTIQCQVDSQVTMMFWYRQQPGQSLTLIATANQGSEATYESGFVIDKFPISRPNLTFSTLTVSNMSPEDSSIYLCSVQNEKLLFGSGTQLSVL.

This sequence joins TRBV7-9 and TRBJ2-1, with TRBD2 matching over 13 bases. Germline assignment: CDR1 SEHNR and CDR2 FQNEAQ (reference sequence). The CDR3 runs 14 residues. V lost 2 bases, J lost 8 bases, and 0 bases stayed unmatched. The CDR3 here is CASSLTSGRDEQFF. The CDR3 coding sequence is TGTGCCAGCAGCTTAACTAGCGGGAGGGATGAGCAGTTCTTC.

Concerning this clone: Relative to the germline gene, one junction end is altered; a read error may explain this. The genes are TRBV5-1 and TRBJ1-4; D gene unclear. Germline loops: CDR1 SGHRS, CDR2 YFSETQ. This CDR3 comprises 14 residues. This CDR3 reads CASSLGSINEKLLF. CDR3 nucleotides: TGCGCCAGCAGCTTGGGCTCTATTAATGAAAAACTGCTTTTT.

The V gene is TRBV7-6, the J gene TRBJ2-1; 8 bases map to TRBD1. This CDR3 is 16 amino acids long. Germline V gives CDR1 SGHVS, CDR2 FNYEAQ. J gave up 4 bases and V 1 base, and 6 bases lay outside the gene matches. The CDR3 loop reads CASSLEYRGRYNEQFF. CDR3 nucleotide sequence: TGTGCCAGCAGCTTAGAATACAGGGGGAGGTACAATGAGCAGTTCTTC.

The rearrangement links TRBV11-2 to TRBJ2-7; no firm D call. Trimming took 4 bases from V and 2 from J, leaving 12 bases between them. The CDR3 covers 14 residues. Germline V gene lookup returns CDR1 SGHAT and CDR2 FQNNGV. The CDR3: CASSSLSAPYEQYF. CDR3 bases: TGTGCCAGCAGCTCCCTGAGCGCGCCCTACGAGCAGTACTTC. Variable domain in full (rest from reference TRBV11-2 and TRBJ2-7): EAGVAQSPRYKIIEKRQSVAFWCNPISGHATLYWYQQILGQGPKLLIQFQNNGVVDDSQLPKDRFSAERLKGVDSTLKIQPAKLEDSAVYLCASSSLSAPYEQYFGPGTRLTVT.

This clone appeared a few times. This chain connects TRBV27 to TRBJ1-1, with D perhaps TRBD1 (6 bases). V was pared by 0 bases and J by 1 base, with 15 bases between. The CDR3 extends over 17 amino acids. CDR1 and CDR2 from the germline V gene are MNHEY and SMNVEV (reference sequence). The CDR3 nucleotides are TGTGCCAGCAGTTTATCTAGAGGGGGAGACCGGAACACTGAAGCTTTCTTT. Translation gives CASSLSRGGDRNTEAFF.

The chain is built from TRBV12-3 or TRBV12-4 and TRBJ2-5; 9 nucleotides match TRBD1. With 4 bases clipped from V and 3 bases from J, the junction kept 0 bases outside the gene matches. This CDR3 has 13 amino acids. In DNA form, the CDR3 reads TGTGCCAGCAGTTGGACAGGGGAAGAGACCCAGTACTTC. Translating it yields CASSWTGEETQYF.

CDR3 sequence: CASSSGQGYSTGELFF. The CDR3 DNA is TGTGCCAGCAGCTCCGGACAGGGGTATTCCACCGGGGAGCTGTTTTTT. The chain links TRBV9 to TRBJ2-2; 9 nucleotides agree with TRBD1. Unmatched junction bases numbered 8, after V lost 4 bases and J lost 4 bases. This CDR3 is 16 amino acids long. Germline values: CDR1 SGDLS, CDR2 YYNGEE.

The genes are TRBV6-1 and TRBJ1-1; 8 bases align to TRBD1. In germline, CDR1 is MNHNS, CDR2 SASEGT. The junction had 10 bases not matched to a gene; V was cut back by 3 bases and J by 7 bases. This CDR3 has 15 residues. CDR3 region: CASSDRTGRGSEAFF. The CDR3 DNA follows: TGTGCCAGCAGTGATCGGACAGGGCGCGGGAGTGAAGCTTTCTTT.

V usage is TRBV5-3 and J usage is TRBJ2-1; 10 bases match TRBD2. TRBV5-3 belongs to the ORF category, with a function that is uncertain. J gave up 9 bases and V 1 base, and 10 bases lay outside the gene matches. The CDR3 runs to 16 residues. The CDR3: CARSLRPLAGAPEQFF. The CDR3 coding sequence is TGTGCCAGAAGCTTGAGGCCGCTAGCGGGAGCCCCTGAGCAGTTCTTC.

This rearrangement joins TRBV15 to TRBJ1-4, with a possible D match to TRBD1 (6 bases). Trimming pared 2 bases from V and 8 bases from J, leaving 15 bases between. The germline gives CDR1 LNHNV, CDR2 YYDKDF (reference sequence). The CDR3 covers 15 residues. The CDR3 loop is CATSRPTGQREKLFF. In DNA form, the CDR3 reads TGTGCCACCAGCAGACCTACAGGGCAAAGGGAAAAACTGTTTTTT.

This chain joins TRBV14 and TRBJ2-7, with a weak D call TRBD2 (6 bases). The CDR3 is 14 residues long. V shed 4 bases and J shed 9 bases, with 19 bases lying between them. Germline V gene sequence: CDR1 SGHDN, CDR2 FVKESK. This CDR3 is CASSRTGVADWQYF. The CDR3 nucleotides read TGTGCCAGCAGCCGAACGGGGGTAGCGGATTGGCAGTACTTC.

J is TRBJ2-1 and V is TRBV28, with 12 bases lining up with TRBD2. The V and J ends lost 3 bases and 6 bases, in that order; junction bases with no gene match: 6. Looked up from germline, CDR1 is MDHEN and CDR2 is SYDVKM. This CDR3 has 16 amino acids. The CDR3, as DNA: TGTGCCAGCAGTTTCCATAGACTAGCGGGAGTCAATGAGCAGTTCTTC. Translation: CASSFHRLAGVNEQFF.

V gene TRBV30 combines with J gene TRBJ2-3; 8 positions match TRBD2. This CDR3 has 16 residues. Germline values: CDR1 GTSNPN, CDR2 SVGIG (reference sequence). Trimming removed 2 bases from V and 4 bases from J; junction bases left unmatched: 11. In DNA, the CDR3 is TGTGCCTGGAGTCCATTCTTAGCGGGAACGGCAGATACGCAGTATTTT. It codes for CAWSPFLAGTADTQYF.

The chain uses TRBV28 and TRBJ2-3; 9 bases fit TRBD2. With V trimmed by 6 bases and J by 4 bases, 11 bases remained unmatched. The CDR3 is made up of 16 amino acids. Germline V lookup: CDR1 MDHEN, CDR2 SYDVKM. CDR3 sequence: CASSQRSSGIADTQYF. Here the CDR3 DNA reads TGTGCCAGCAGCCAACGGTCTAGCGGGATTGCAGATACGCAGTATTTT.